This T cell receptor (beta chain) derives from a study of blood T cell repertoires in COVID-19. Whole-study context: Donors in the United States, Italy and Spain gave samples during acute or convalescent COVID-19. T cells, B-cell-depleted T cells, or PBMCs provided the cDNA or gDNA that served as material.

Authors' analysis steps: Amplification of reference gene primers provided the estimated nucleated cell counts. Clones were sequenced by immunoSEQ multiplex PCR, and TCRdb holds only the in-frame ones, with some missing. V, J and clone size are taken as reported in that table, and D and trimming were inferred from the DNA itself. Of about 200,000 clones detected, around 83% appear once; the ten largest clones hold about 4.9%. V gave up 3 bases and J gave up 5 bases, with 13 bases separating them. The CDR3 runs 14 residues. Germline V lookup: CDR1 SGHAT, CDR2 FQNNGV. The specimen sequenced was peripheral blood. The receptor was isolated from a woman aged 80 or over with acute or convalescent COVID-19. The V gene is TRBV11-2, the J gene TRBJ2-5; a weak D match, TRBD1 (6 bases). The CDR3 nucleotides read TGTGCCAGCAGCTTTACAGGGCGAGGGGAGACCCAGTACTTC. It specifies CASSFTGRGETQYF.